Following are 25 T cell receptor beta chains from one sample sequenced in a study of T cell repertoires in cytomegalovirus infection. One entry per CDR3 protein, called by TCRdb with MiXCR from the reads. The table has about 310,000 distinct CDR3 sequences, 20% to 30% seen once. Which antigens these TCRs recognize remains unknown. Sequences were derived from cultured PBMCs, sampled from culture after CMV antigen stimulation. The receptors here all came from a human donor in good health (CMV status not recorded). Some clones in this sample may be carry-over from other donors' samples.

As regards this clonotype: The junction and the germline gene differ at one end; a read error may be behind it. The chain is built from TRBV19 and TRBJ1-1; no clear D gene. Germline CDR1 is LNHDA and CDR2 is SQIVND (reference sequence). There are 13 residues in the CDR3. The CDR3 bases are TGTACCAGTAGGGAGGCTCTGAACACTGAAGCTTTCTTT. Protein product: CTSREALNTEAFF. Drawing the rest from reference TRBV19 and TRBJ1-1, the complete variable domain is DGGITQSPKYLFRKEGQNVTLSCEQNLNHDAMYWYRQDPGQGLRLIYYSQIVNDFQKGDIAEGYSVSREKKESFPLTVTSAQKNPTAFYLCTSREALNTEAFFGQGTRLTVV.

The gene calls are TRBV28 and TRBJ1-3; D unresolved. The ends were cut back, 0 bases at V and 6 bases at J, with 3 bases in the middle. CDR1 and CDR2 from the germline V gene are MDHEN and SYDVKM. The CDR3 has 12 residues. CDR3 residues: CASSLWENTIYF. CDR3 DNA sequence: TGTGCCAGCAGTTTATGGGAAAACACCATATATTTT.

This clonotype was counted ten times or more. The chain employs TRBV7-2 and TRBJ2-3; 8 bases agree with TRBD2. The CDR3 extends over 17 amino acids. The germline V gene encodes CDR1 SGHTA and CDR2 FQGNSA. V lost 5 bases and J lost 3; bases outside the gene matches: 13. CDR3: CASSVSRGLGVTDTQYF. DNA for the CDR3: TGTGCCAGCAGCGTATCTCGGGGACTAGGGGTTACAGATACGCAGTATTTT.

The gene calls are TRBV5-1 and TRBJ1-3; D is possibly TRBD1 (6 bases). Trimming cost V 0 bases and J 1 base, with 11 bases left between them. This CDR3 region has 16 residues. The germline CDR1 and CDR2 sequences are SGHRS and YFSETQ. In DNA form, the CDR3 reads TGCGCCAGCAGCTTGGACAGGGCTCCATCTGGAAACACCATATATTTT. Translation gives CASSLDRAPSGNTIYF. The whole variable domain, filled in from reference TRBV5-1 and TRBJ1-3, reads KAGVTQTPRYLIKTRGQQVTLSCSPISGHRSVSWYQQTPGQGLQFLFEYFSETQRNKGNFPGRFSGRQFSNSRSEMNVSTLELGDSALYLCASSLDRAPSGNTIYFGEGSWLTVV.

This clonotype was seen a few times. V usage is TRBV19 and J usage is TRBJ2-2; D gene uncertain. Per the germline V gene, CDR1 is LNHDA and CDR2 is SQIVND (reference sequence). CDR3 length: 11 residues. V was trimmed by 8 bases and J by 6 bases, leaving 7 bases between them. DNA of the CDR3: TGTGCCAGTCGCATAGCCGGGGAGCTGTTTTTT. It specifies CASRIAGELFF.

The gene calls are TRBV20-1 and TRBJ1-6; 8 nucleotides line up with TRBD1. After removal of 0 bases from V and 6 bases from J, the junction contained 13 bases not matched to a gene. The CDR3 totals 18 residues. CDR1 and CDR2 (germline): DFQATT, SNEGSKA (reference sequence). CDR3 region: CSARDQDRALRSNSPLHF. Here the CDR3 DNA reads TGCAGTGCTAGAGATCAGGACAGGGCGTTAAGGAGTAATTCACCCCTCCACTTT.

This clonotype was seen repeatedly, ten times or more. J is TRBJ1-3 and V is TRBV7-2; TRBD1 matches at 8 bases. V shed 1 base, J shed 1 base, and the junction held 15 bases outside the gene matches. The CDR3 loop spans 20 amino acids. Germline assignment: CDR1 SGHTA and CDR2 FQGNSA. The CDR3 coding sequence is TGTGCCAGCAGCTTAGGGCTTGGACAGGGACACCACGATTCTGGAAACACCATATATTTT. Translating it yields CASSLGLGQGHHDSGNTIYF.

This chain connects TRBV7-2 to TRBJ2-5, with D possibly TRBD1 on 6 matching bases. Germline V lookup: CDR1 SGHTA, CDR2 FQGNSA. Trimming removed 6 bases from V and 8 bases from J, with 22 bases in between. This CDR3 contains 15 residues. The CDR3 is CASRQSNGQRETQYF. The DNA of the CDR3 is TGTGCCAGCAGACAAAGCAACGGACAGAGAGAAACCCAGTACTTC. Together with reference TRBV7-2 and TRBJ2-5, the CDR3 gives the full variable domain: GAGVSQSPSNKVTEKGKDVELRCDPISGHTALYWYRQSLGQGLEFLIYFQGNSAPDKSGLPSDRFSAERTGGSVSTLTIQRTQQEDSAVYLCASRQSNGQRETQYFGPGTRLLVL.

The DNA for the CDR3 is TGTGCCAGTAGTAAAGTGACTAGCGGATACAATGAGCAGTTCTTC. Translated: CASSKVTSGYNEQFF. The chain uses TRBV19 and TRBJ2-1; 9 bases are shared with TRBD2. V dropped 4 bases and J dropped 4; count of bases not matched to a gene: 5. The CDR3 has 15 residues. The germline CDR1 and CDR2 sequences are LNHDA and SQIVND (reference sequence).

The rearrangement links TRBV6-2 or TRBV6-3 to TRBJ2-1; D is unclear. Germline V gene data show CDR1 as MNHEY and CDR2 as SVGEGT. With 2 bases removed from V and 0 bases from J, the gap between germline ends came to 8 bases. This CDR3 is 15 amino acids long. CDR3 region: CASSYQKSSYNEQFF. Written as DNA, the CDR3 is TGTGCCAGCAGTTACCAGAAGAGCTCCTACAATGAGCAGTTCTTC.

The chain is built from TRBV7-3 and TRBJ2-7; D unresolved. Between the trimmed V and J ends, which lost 2 bases and 3 bases, there was a span of 8 bases. CDR1 SGHTA and CDR2 FQGTGA come from the germline V gene. CDR3 length: 13 residues. CDR3 sequence: CASSLSAGYEQYF. CDR3 in DNA: TGTGCCAGCAGCTTATCAGCCGGCTACGAGCAGTACTTC.

The V gene is TRBV5-4, the J gene TRBJ2-1, with 8 bases lining up with TRBD2. The germline V gene encodes CDR1 SGHNT and CDR2 YYREEE (reference sequence). Unmatched junction bases numbered 9, after V lost 1 base and J lost 0 bases. The CDR3 totals 18 residues. The CDR3 region has the DNA TGTGCCAGCAGCTTGCTGGGCGGGAGGCGTAGCTCCTACAATGAGCAGTTCTTC. It specifies CASSLLGGRRSSYNEQFF.

The rearrangement links TRBV20-1 to TRBJ2-1; possibly TRBD2 for D (6 bases). The CDR3 is made up of 13 amino acids. Trimming left V 6 bases short and J 8 bases short, with 17 bases between. The germline V gene has CDR1 DFQATT and CDR2 SNEGSKA (reference sequence). CDR3 bases: TGCAGTGCCCAAGTCGGGAGCGCGGATGAGCAGTTCTTC. It specifies CSAQVGSADEQFF.

The chain employs TRBV28 and TRBJ2-5, with 11 bases identical to TRBD1. From germline, CDR1 is MDHEN and CDR2 SYDVKM. The CDR3 loop spans 16 amino acids. V lost 6 bases to trimming and J lost 6 bases; unmatched junction nucleotides: 12. The CDR3 DNA reads as TGTGCCAGCAGATGGACAGGGGGCGCGAGGGGCAAGACCCAGTACTTC. This translates into CASRWTGGARGKTQYF.

This clonotype came up many times. V usage is TRBV7-2 and J usage is TRBJ1-5; tentatively, D is TRBD1 (6 bases). The V and J ends lost 5 bases and 2 bases respectively, with 13 bases between them. CDR3 length: 15 amino acids. Germline CDR1 and CDR2: SGHTA and FQGNSA. CDR3 sequence (DNA): TGTGCCAGCAGCCAGGACAGACAGGGCAATCAGCCCCAGCATTTT. Its protein is CASSQDRQGNQPQHF.

The chain carries TRBV28 and TRBJ2-3, with TRBD2 matching 10 bases. The CDR3 has 12 residues. Unmatched junction bases numbered 5, after V lost 6 bases and J lost 11 bases. CDR1 and CDR2 from the germline V gene are MDHEN and SYDVKM. The CDR3 loop reads CASRQLAGLQYF. DNA of the CDR3: TGTGCCAGCAGACAACTAGCGGGGTTGCAGTATTTT.

The chain employs TRBV5-1 and TRBJ2-1, with D hard to call. CDR1 is SGHRS and CDR2 is YFSETQ in the germline V gene. The CDR3 has 13 residues. V was pared by 5 bases and J by 6 bases, with 12 bases between. DNA of the CDR3: TGCGCCAGCAGGGCTTTGCCGGGCAATGAGCAGTTCTTC. Translating gives CASRALPGNEQFF.

The chain combines TRBV9 with TRBJ1-1; D is possibly TRBD1 (5 bases). The CDR3 is made up of 14 amino acids. Germline CDR1 reads SGDLS; CDR2 reads YYNGEE. V was cut by 3 bases and J by 0 bases, with 9 bases left in between. The CDR3 region has the DNA TGTGCCAGCAGCGGGGGGGGGGTGAACACTGAAGCTTTCTTT. This sequence encodes CASSGGGVNTEAFF.

Of note for this clonotype: Its ends do not fully match the called genes, so a read error is possible. This chain connects TRBV5-4 to TRBJ2-3, with TRBD2 identical over 8 bases. The germline V gene encodes CDR1 SGHNT and CDR2 YYREEE (reference sequence). The CDR3 has 14 amino acids. Here the CDR3 reads CTSSPGGRRDTQYF. The CDR3 coding sequence is TGTACCAGCAGCCCGGGAGGGCGGCGAGATACGCAGTATTTT.

The chain has TRBV19 and TRBJ2-1; D gene uncertain. The germline CDR1 and CDR2 sequences are LNHDA and SQIVND (reference sequence). The CDR3 consists of 16 residues. V was pared by 3 bases and J by 5 bases, with 17 bases between. In nucleotides, the CDR3 is TGTGCCAGTAGTATTTTAACCGGATTCTATAACAATGAGCAGTTCTTC. It is translated as CASSILTGFYNNEQFF.

This clonotype has a count of ten or more. This chain connects TRBV7-2 to TRBJ2-5; no definite D call. The CDR3 sequence is 14 residues long. The ends were cut back, 3 bases at V and 6 bases at J, with 14 bases in the middle. The germline V gene has CDR1 SGHTA and CDR2 FQGNSA. DNA of the CDR3: TGTGCCAGCAGCTTTGGACGGAGTGTACAGACCCAGTACTTC. It is translated as CASSFGRSVQTQYF.

The genes are TRBV11-3 and TRBJ1-3; D gene ambiguous. The CDR3 runs 13 residues. Trimming stripped 3 bases from V and 0 bases from J, with 3 bases between. Per germline, CDR1 SGHNT and CDR2 YENEEA. Written as DNA, the CDR3 is TGTGCCAGCAGCTTGGACTCTGGAAACACCATATATTTT. Its protein is CASSLDSGNTIYF.

The chain recombines TRBV5-3 with TRBJ2-3; D ambiguous. TRBV5-3 is an ORF, and what it does is uncertain. The V end was cut by 4 bases, the J end by 8 bases, with 11 bases between. CDR3 length equals 12 residues. The CDR3 region has the DNA TGTGCCAGAAGCGATGGTTCGCGTACGCAGTATTTT. It translates to CARSDGSRTQYF.

This chain links TRBV12-3 or TRBV12-4 with TRBJ2-5; 10 bases fit TRBD2. The CDR3 consists of 15 residues. Trimming cost V 5 bases and J 4 bases; bases outside gene matches: 7. As DNA, the CDR3 is TGTGCCAGCAGTCCCGCCAGGACTAGCGGAGAGACCCAGTACTTC. Its translation is CASSPARTSGETQYF.

The chain combines TRBV7-9 with TRBJ1-2, with 12 bases identical to TRBD1. V lost 5 bases, J lost 3 bases, and 10 bases stayed unmatched. CDR3 length equals 17 residues. Germline CDR1 SEHNR, CDR2 FQNEAQ (reference sequence). The CDR3 DNA is TGTGCCAGCAGCCCGGGGACAGGGGGCAAATGGGACTATGGCTACACCTTC. Translated, it gives CASSPGTGGKWDYGYTF.